These T cell receptor beta chains were read from a single sample in a study of chemoradiotherapy in HPV16-positive cancers. Profiled with immunoSEQ multiplex PCR; TCRdb holds only in-frame clones, not every one. The data show tens of thousands of clones, with 70% to 90% seen just once and around 2.3% held by the top ten. Sequences were derived from blood, sampled from a patient who underwent chemoradiotherapy. These TCRs come from a human donor with HPV-associated anogenital cancer. The CDR3 runs from the conserved cysteine through the conserved F or W. Each record gives: D gene, clone size, V gene, J gene, CDR3 DNA, CDR3 protein. The D gene is left open where the match is weak. Some rows have no size entry. The others give once, few or many, or a class for an expanded clone.

D gene: -; clone size: -; V gene: TRBV18; J gene: TRBJ2-2; CDR3 DNA: TGTGCCAGCTCACCACTTTCCCAGTACACCGGGGAGCTGTTTTTT; CDR3 protein: CASSPLSQYTGELFF
D gene: TRBD2; clone size: -; V gene: TRBV9; J gene: TRBJ2-1; CDR3 DNA: TGTGCCAGCAGGCGCCTCGCTAGCGGCGGGGGGGATGAGCAGTTCTTC; CDR3 protein: CASRRLASGGGDEQFF
D gene: -; clone size: once; V gene: TRBV5-4; J gene: TRBJ1-5; CDR3 DNA: TGTGCCAGCAGGGGGGGACCCGGGCAGCCCCAGCATTTT; CDR3 protein: CASRGGPGQPQHF
D gene: -; clone size: -; V gene: TRBV9; J gene: TRBJ2-3; CDR3 DNA: TGTGCCAGCAGCTCAAGGGACGGATTCACAGATACGCAGTATTTT; CDR3 protein: CASSSRDGFTDTQYF
D gene: TRBD1; clone size: -; V gene: TRBV30; J gene: TRBJ1-2; CDR3 DNA: TGTGCCTGGGGCCGGGGGCAGGGGGCGAAAAACTATGGCTACACCTTC; CDR3 protein: CAWGRGQGAKNYGYTF
D gene: TRBD1; clone size: -; V gene: TRBV5-8; J gene: TRBJ2-5; CDR3 DNA: TGTGCCAGCAGCTTGGGACAGGGGGTACAGACCCAGTACTTC; CDR3 protein: CASSLGQGVQTQYF
D gene: -; clone size: -; V gene: TRBV4-3; J gene: TRBJ2-2; CDR3 DNA: TGCGCCAGCAGCCAAGAAGATCCCGGGGAGCTGTTTTTT; CDR3 protein: CASSQEDPGELFF
D gene: TRBD1; clone size: -; V gene: TRBV5-1; J gene: TRBJ2-1; CDR3 DNA: TGCGCCAGCAGCTCGGGCCAGGGGGCAGTCGATGAGCAGTTCTTC; CDR3 protein: CASSSGQGAVDEQFF
D gene: -; clone size: few; V gene: TRBV18; J gene: TRBJ1-1; CDR3 DNA: TGTGCCAGCTCACCGGTCTCCTCACACACTGAAGCTTTCTTT; CDR3 protein: CASSPVSSHTEAFF
D gene: -; clone size: -; V gene: TRBV2; J gene: TRBJ1-2; CDR3 DNA: TGTGCCAGCAGTGAATCGTTTGTCTATGGCTACACCTTC; CDR3 protein: CASSESFVYGYTF
D gene: -; clone size: -; V gene: TRBV5-4; J gene: TRBJ2-3; CDR3 DNA: TGTGCCAGCAGCCGCCTTACGCCGGGCGGGGTGGTTGGCACAGATACGCAGTATTTT; CDR3 protein: CASSRLTPGGVVGTDTQYF
D gene: TRBD1; clone size: -; V gene: TRBV11-2; J gene: TRBJ1-2; CDR3 DNA: TGTGCCAGCAGCCCGGTCAGGGGGCGGTTTATCGGTAGGGGCTACACCTTC; CDR3 protein: CASSPVRGRFIGRGYTF
D gene: TRBD1; clone size: -; V gene: TRBV27; J gene: TRBJ1-5; CDR3 DNA: TGTGCCAGCAGCCACGGACAGGGATATGGAGTCCGCAATCAGCCCCAGCATTTT; CDR3 protein: CASSHGQGYGVRNQPQHF
D gene: -; clone size: -; V gene: TRBV6-1; J gene: TRBJ1-1; CDR3 DNA: TGTGCCAGCAGGGGGGGGGTCGCGGGGACTGAAGCTTTCTTT; CDR3 protein: CASRGGVAGTEAFF
D gene: -; clone size: -; V gene: TRBV18; J gene: TRBJ1-4; CDR3 DNA: TGTGCCAGCTCACCACCTCAGGGAAATGCGAATGGTGAAAAACTGTTTTTT; CDR3 protein: CASSPPQGNANGEKLFF
D gene: -; clone size: -; V gene: TRBV7-8; J gene: TRBJ1-6; CDR3 DNA: TGTGCCAGCAGCTTAGGAATTTCGGTAGAGGCCTATAATTCACCCCTCCACTTT; CDR3 protein: CASSLGISVEAYNSPLHF
D gene: -; clone size: -; V gene: TRBV2; J gene: TRBJ1-2; CDR3 DNA: TGTGCCAGCAGTGTGGTCGGGGCCGATGGCTACACCTTC; CDR3 protein: CASSVVGADGYTF
D gene: -; clone size: -; V gene: TRBV6-6; J gene: TRBJ2-7; CDR3 DNA: TGTGCCAGCAGAGATAGCACGGACTACTCCTACGAGCAGTACTTC; CDR3 protein: CASRDSTDYSYEQYF
D gene: TRBD1; clone size: -; V gene: TRBV11-2; J gene: TRBJ2-1; CDR3 DNA: TGTGCCAGCAGCAAGGGACAGAACAATGAGCAGTTCTTC; CDR3 protein: CASSKGQNNEQFF
D gene: TRBD1; clone size: -; V gene: TRBV11-2; J gene: TRBJ2-1; CDR3 DNA: TGTGCCAGCAGCTCCCCCGGACAGGGGTCTGTCAATGAGCAGTTCTTC; CDR3 protein: CASSSPGQGSVNEQFF
D gene: -; clone size: -; V gene: TRBV9; J gene: TRBJ2-5; CDR3 DNA: TGTGCCAGCAGCGTAATGGGGATGGGGGAGACCCAGTACTTC; CDR3 protein: CASSVMGMGETQYF
D gene: -; clone size: -; V gene: TRBV25-1; J gene: TRBJ1-3; CDR3 DNA: TGTGCCAGCAGTAGAGGAAACACCATATATTTT; CDR3 protein: CASSRGNTIYF
D gene: -; clone size: -; V gene: TRBV11-3; J gene: TRBJ2-7; CDR3 DNA: TGTGCCAGCAGCTTGGGAGATACCGAGCAGTACTTC; CDR3 protein: CASSLGDTEQYF
D gene: -; clone size: -; V gene: TRBV7-9; J gene: TRBJ1-6; CDR3 DNA: TGTGCCAGCAGCTTAGGCAGGCAGGATAATTCACCCCTCCACTTT; CDR3 protein: CASSLGRQDNSPLHF
D gene: TRBD1; clone size: -; V gene: TRBV11-2; J gene: TRBJ2-7; CDR3 DNA: TGTGCCAGCAGCTTAGTTATTGCCCTGCCGGACAGGGCCTACGAGCAGTACTTC; CDR3 protein: CASSLVIALPDRAYEQYF
D gene: -; clone size: -; V gene: TRBV4-3; J gene: TRBJ2-7; CDR3 DNA: TGCGCCAGCAGCCAAGATGGGGTGCAGGGCCGGGACGAGCAGTACTTC; CDR3 protein: CASSQDGVQGRDEQYF
D gene: -; clone size: -; V gene: TRBV5-1; J gene: TRBJ2-7; CDR3 DNA: TGCGCCACCCGTCGGGATCGAGCCCTTGGAGACGAGCAGTACTTC; CDR3 protein: CATRRDRALGDEQYF
D gene: TRBD1; clone size: -; V gene: TRBV7-2; J gene: TRBJ1-5; CDR3 DNA: TGTGCCAGCAGCTTAGGTCCAGGGGGAATTCAGCCCCAGCATTTT; CDR3 protein: CASSLGPGGIQPQHF
D gene: TRBD1; clone size: once; V gene: TRBV6-4; J gene: TRBJ1-1; CDR3 DNA: TGTGCCAGCAGTGGACAGGGGCACACTGAAGCTTTCTTT; CDR3 protein: CASSGQGHTEAFF
D gene: TRBD1; clone size: -; V gene: TRBV12-5; J gene: TRBJ1-1; CDR3 DNA: TGTGCTAGTGGTTTGGTACTGGGACAGGGCCCCACTGAAGCTTTCTTT; CDR3 protein: CASGLVLGQGPTEAFF
D gene: TRBD1; clone size: few; V gene: TRBV23-1; J gene: TRBJ1-2; CDR3 DNA: TGCGCCAGCAGGGACAGGAGCTATGGCTACACCTTC; CDR3 protein: CASRDRSYGYTF
D gene: -; clone size: -; V gene: TRBV2; J gene: TRBJ1-5; CDR3 DNA: TGTGCCAGCAACCGGGCAGACGAAAATCAGCCCCAGCATTTT; CDR3 protein: CASNRADENQPQHF
D gene: -; clone size: -; V gene: TRBV4-2; J gene: TRBJ1-1; CDR3 DNA: TGTGCCAGCGTCCGGGAGTTGAACACTGAAGCTTTCTTT; CDR3 protein: CASVRELNTEAFF
D gene: -; clone size: -; V gene: TRBV23-1; J gene: TRBJ1-4; CDR3 DNA: TGCGCCAGCAGCCCCCGGTCGGAAGTGGAAAAACTGTTTTTT; CDR3 protein: CASSPRSEVEKLFF
D gene: -; clone size: -; V gene: TRBV9; J gene: TRBJ2-6; CDR3 DNA: TGTGCCAGCAGCGCCCGGGGGCGTCTAAAAGTTCCCCGCTCTGGGGCCAACGTCCTGACTTTC; CDR3 protein: CASSARGRLKVPRSGANVLTF
D gene: -; clone size: -; V gene: TRBV2; J gene: TRBJ1-5; CDR3 DNA: TGTGCCAGCAGATCCGGTAGTGCCGCACGCAATCAGCCCCAGCATTTT; CDR3 protein: CASRSGSAARNQPQHF
D gene: -; clone size: once; V gene: TRBV19; J gene: TRBJ1-2; CDR3 DNA: TGTGCCAGTAGTCCCTTAGGAGGGACAAACTATGGCTACACCTTC; CDR3 protein: CASSPLGGTNYGYTF
D gene: TRBD1; clone size: -; V gene: TRBV2; J gene: TRBJ2-2; CDR3 DNA: TGTGCCAGCATTGAGACAGGGGGACACACCGGGGAGCTGTTTTTT; CDR3 protein: CASIETGGHTGELFF
D gene: TRBD1; clone size: -; V gene: TRBV6-6; J gene: TRBJ1-5; CDR3 DNA: TGTGCCAGCAGTCGTCGACAGGGGATCAGCAATCAGCCCCAGCATTTT; CDR3 protein: CASSRRQGISNQPQHF
D gene: -; clone size: -; V gene: TRBV25-1; J gene: TRBJ2-6; CDR3 DNA: TGTGCCAGCAGTGAGTCTTACAGTGGATCTGGGGCCAACGTCCTGACTTTC; CDR3 protein: CASSESYSGSGANVLTF